One and the same sample provided the 21 T cell receptor beta chains below, sequenced in a study of CD8+CD57+ T cells in acquired aplastic anemia. Genomic DNA templated the TCR beta VDJ and CDR3 profiling. Using its own MiXCR run on the reads, TCRdb lists one record per CDR3 protein. The sample lists 200,000 to 250,000 distinct CDR3 sequences, roughly 35% occurring once. Material for sequencing was sorted CD4+, CD8+, or CD8+CD57+ T cells (not recorded which) from PBMCs. The receptors originated from a human donor in good health, serving as a control.

This clonotype was observed at least ten times. This chain joins TRBV7-2 and TRBJ2-7, with 9 bases fitting TRBD1. J gave up 2 bases and V 2 bases, and 1 base lay outside the gene matches. The CDR3 length is 14 residues. Germline V CDR1 and CDR2: SGHTA, FQGNSA. CDR3: CASSLRDRAYEQYF. DNA for the CDR3: TGTGCCAGCAGCTTACGGGACAGGGCCTACGAGCAGTACTTC.

This CDR3 reads CSAGDGGGGAYNEQFF. In nucleotides, the CDR3 is TGCAGCGCTGGGGATGGGGGCGGGGGGGCATACAATGAGCAGTTCTTC. The V and J genes are TRBV29-1 and TRBJ2-1; 9 nucleotides agree with TRBD2. With V trimmed by 7 bases and J by 4 bases, 14 bases remained unmatched. The CDR3 runs 16 residues. Germline CDR1 SQVTM, CDR2 ANQGSEA.

In its sample, this clonotype was seen many times. The rearrangement joins TRBV19 to TRBJ1-1, with D tentatively TRBD1 (6 bases). Germline loops: CDR1 LNHDA, CDR2 SQIVND (reference sequence). The V gene lost 2 bases and the J gene lost 1 base, with 8 bases spanning the gap. The CDR3 covers 14 residues. The CDR3 bases are TGTGCCAGTAGTATACAGGGGCAGAACACTGAAGCTTTCTTT. It specifies CASSIQGQNTEAFF.

On this clonotype itself: One junction end does not reproduce the germline sequence, and a read error may be involved. The chain recombines TRBV10-1 with TRBJ2-5; D not resolved. This CDR3 is 14 amino acids long. Germline V gene data show CDR1 as WNHNN and CDR2 as SYGVQD (reference sequence). For the CDR3, the DNA is TGTGCCATCAGTGAGTCCCGGACGGAAGAGACCCAGTACTTC. Encoded protein: CAISESRTEETQYF.

This clonotype was seen ten or more times. The chain has TRBV7-2 and TRBJ2-3; a possible D gene is TRBD1 (7 bases). The germline V gene has CDR1 SGHTA and CDR2 FQGNSA. V lost 4 bases, J lost 3 bases, and 11 bases lay in between. This CDR3 is 14 amino acids long. In DNA form, the CDR3 reads TGTGCCAGCAGCTATCAGGGGGGTACAGATACGCAGTATTTT. It specifies CASSYQGGTDTQYF. Full variable domain (remainder filled in from reference TRBV7-2 and TRBJ2-3): GAGVSQSPSNKVTEKGKDVELRCDPISGHTALYWYRQSLGQGLEFLIYFQGNSAPDKSGLPSDRFSAERTGGSVSTLTIQRTQQEDSAVYLCASSYQGGTDTQYFGPGTRLTVL.

This clonotype occurred a few times. V and J are TRBV5-1 and TRBJ2-7; unclear D gene. V was cut by 1 base and J by 2 bases, with 13 bases left in between. The CDR3 length is 15 residues. Germline V gene lookup returns CDR1 SGHRS and CDR2 YFSETQ. As DNA, the CDR3 is TGCGCCAGCAGCTTGAGGCAGTGGCCCCCCTACGAGCAGTACTTC. It is translated as CASSLRQWPPYEQYF.

This clonotype was detected ten times or more. The J gene is TRBJ1-1, the V gene TRBV7-2; 10 bases are a match to TRBD1. Germline CDR1 reads SGHTA; CDR2 reads FQGNSA. This CDR3 is 15 amino acids long. Trimming cost V 1 base and J 3 bases; bases outside gene matches: 2. In nucleotides, the CDR3 is TGTGCCAGCAGCTTAGGGACAGGGGGTGACACTGAAGCTTTCTTT. Translating gives CASSLGTGGDTEAFF. The variable domain in full, completed from reference TRBV7-2 and TRBJ1-1, reads GAGVSQSPSNKVTEKGKDVELRCDPISGHTALYWYRQSLGQGLEFLIYFQGNSAPDKSGLPSDRFSAERTGGSVSTLTIQRTQQEDSAVYLCASSLGTGGDTEAFFGQGTRLTVV.

A word on this clonotype: The junction departs from the called germline gene at one end, perhaps through a read error. This chain joins TRBV10-3 and TRBJ1-3; D ambiguous. CDR3 size: 13 residues. The germline gives CDR1 ENHRY, CDR2 SYGVKD. CDR3 in amino acids: CASSYYSGNTIYF. The CDR3 DNA reads as TGTGCCAGCAGTTACTACTCTGGAAACACCATATATTTT.

Concerning this clonotype itself: Given the absence of the conserved phenylalanine or tryptophan at the CDR3 end, a read error is likely. The chain combines TRBV7-9 with TRBJ2-7; weak D call: TRBD1 (5 bases). Trimming stripped 5 bases from V and 2 bases from J, with 13 bases between. This CDR3 is built from 14 residues. The germline V gene encodes CDR1 SEHNR and CDR2 FQNEAQ (reference sequence). CDR3 residues: CASSPRTTPYEQYL. The CDR3 region has the DNA TGTGCCAGCAGCCCTCGGACAACGCCCTACGAGCAGTACCTC.

This clonotype was observed at least ten times. The V call is TRBV5-1, the J call TRBJ1-3; D unresolved. The V and J ends lost 0 bases and 0 bases respectively, with 7 bases between them. CDR1 is SGHRS and CDR2 is YFSETQ in the germline V gene. CDR3 length: 15 amino acids. The CDR3 nucleotides read TGCGCCAGCAGCTTGGGCGTCAGCTCTGGAAACACCATATATTTT. Residues: CASSLGVSSGNTIYF.

This clonotype was observed a handful of times. The chain combines TRBV7-7 with TRBJ2-5; D remains ambiguous. The V end was cut by 5 bases, the J end by 5 bases, with 9 bases between. This CDR3 comprises 12 residues. Germline-derived CDR1 and CDR2 are SSHAT and FNYEAQ (reference sequence). CDR3 residues: CASSPRDETQYF. Here the CDR3 DNA reads TGTGCCAGCAGCCCCCGCGACGAGACCCAGTACTTC.

This clonotype was counted at least ten times. The V call is TRBV29-1, the J call TRBJ2-3; 10 nucleotides line up with TRBD2. This CDR3 comprises 16 residues. Germline V gene lookup returns CDR1 SQVTM and CDR2 ANQGSEA. The J segment lost 3 bases and the V segment lost 1 base, leaving 7 bases of the junction unmatched. The CDR3 loop is CSVEGGLAGETDTQYF. CDR3 sequence (DNA): TGCAGCGTTGAAGGCGGGCTAGCGGGAGAAACAGATACGCAGTATTTT.

This clonotype was counted a few times. CDR3 nucleotides: TGTGCCAGCAGTTACAGGGTCTTGAACACTGAAGCTTTCTTT. Translation: CASSYRVLNTEAFF. The V call is TRBV12-3 or TRBV12-4, the J call TRBJ1-1; TRBD1 is a possible D gene (6 bases). This CDR3 comprises 14 residues. V lost 4 bases to trimming and J lost 0 bases, with 9 bases between them.

To note about this clonotype: A much bigger clone sits one base away, suggesting this may be a read error. The V call is TRBV4-1, the J call TRBJ1-2; D call uncertain. The CDR3 covers 15 residues. CDR1 MGHRA and CDR2 YSYEKL come from the germline V gene. CDR3 amino acids: CASSAVGRANYGYAF. Here the CDR3 DNA reads TGCGCCAGCAGCGCCGTGGGAAGAGCTAACTATGGCTACGCCTTC.

The sample holds a few counts of this clonotype. The rearrangement links TRBV11-2 to TRBJ2-7, with 10 bases aligning to TRBD2. The CDR3 is 17 amino acids. Germline values: CDR1 SGHAT, CDR2 FQNNGV. V shed 1 base, J shed 2 bases, and the junction held 8 bases outside the gene matches. The CDR3 DNA follows: TGTGCCAGCAGCTTAGGAGTTAGTAGCGGGGGGCCCTACGAGCAGTACTTC. It encodes CASSLGVSSGGPYEQYF. Full variable domain (rest looked up from reference TRBV11-2 and TRBJ2-7): EAGVAQSPRYKIIEKRQSVAFWCNPISGHATLYWYQQILGQGPKLLIQFQNNGVVDDSQLPKDRFSAERLKGVDSTLKIQPAKLEDSAVYLCASSLGVSSGGPYEQYFGPGTRLTVT.

This clonotype was seen more than once but under ten times. CDR3 region: CASSPPGIEAFF. CDR3 nucleotides: TGTGCCAGTAGTCCTCCTGGGATTGAAGCTTTCTTT. The chain recombines TRBV19 with TRBJ1-1; no firm D call. Germline CDR1 reads LNHDA; CDR2 reads SQIVND (reference sequence). This CDR3 has 12 residues. Trimming pared 5 bases from V and 7 bases from J, leaving 11 bases between.

V and J are TRBV2 and TRBJ2-3, with TRBD1 as a possible D gene (6 bases). From germline, CDR1 is SNHLY and CDR2 FYNNEI. V was pared by 7 bases and J by 2 bases, with 13 bases between. The CDR3 covers 14 residues. CDR3 in DNA: TGTGCCAGCACCACGCGGACAGTCACAGATACGCAGTATTTT. Its translation: CASTTRTVTDTQYF.

This clonotype was counted many times. This chain connects TRBV7-9 to TRBJ2-1, with D hard to call. The V end was cut by 1 base, the J end by 0 bases, with 10 bases between. CDR1 and CDR2 (germline): SEHNR, FQNEAQ (reference sequence). The CDR3 covers 16 residues. The chain's CDR3 is CASSLDRLSSYNEQFF. The CDR3 nucleotides read TGTGCCAGCAGCTTAGATAGACTGAGCTCCTACAATGAGCAGTTCTTC.

The rearrangement joins TRBV10-2 to TRBJ2-7, with 7 bases identical to TRBD2. J lost 1 base, V lost 3 bases, and 6 bases had no gene match. Germline V gene sequence: CDR1 WSHSY, CDR2 SAAADI. This CDR3 has 15 amino acids. CDR3 sequence (DNA): TGCGCCAGCAGTGATGCGGGAGTGGGGTCCTACGAGCAGTACTTC. It yields the protein CASSDAGVGSYEQYF.

This clonotype was counted at least ten times. DNA of the CDR3: TGTGCCTACCAACAGGGGGCTAACAATGAGCAGTTCTTC. Protein product: CAYQQGANNEQFF. The V call is TRBV5-4, the J call TRBJ2-1; TRBD1 aligns across 9 bases. The germline CDR1 and CDR2 sequences are SGHNT and YYREEE (reference sequence). The V segment lost 10 bases and the J segment 5 bases; nucleotides outside the gene matches: 7. This CDR3 is 13 amino acids long.

This chain connects TRBV2 to TRBJ1-5; D may be TRBD1 (6 bases). The germline V and J ends were trimmed by 5 bases and 8 bases, with 16 bases remaining between them. Germline CDR1 and CDR2: SNHLY and FYNNEI. This CDR3 is built from 14 residues. The CDR3 sequence: CASSNDRWMKPQHF. CDR3 sequence (DNA): TGTGCCAGCAGTAACGACAGGTGGATGAAGCCCCAGCATTTT.